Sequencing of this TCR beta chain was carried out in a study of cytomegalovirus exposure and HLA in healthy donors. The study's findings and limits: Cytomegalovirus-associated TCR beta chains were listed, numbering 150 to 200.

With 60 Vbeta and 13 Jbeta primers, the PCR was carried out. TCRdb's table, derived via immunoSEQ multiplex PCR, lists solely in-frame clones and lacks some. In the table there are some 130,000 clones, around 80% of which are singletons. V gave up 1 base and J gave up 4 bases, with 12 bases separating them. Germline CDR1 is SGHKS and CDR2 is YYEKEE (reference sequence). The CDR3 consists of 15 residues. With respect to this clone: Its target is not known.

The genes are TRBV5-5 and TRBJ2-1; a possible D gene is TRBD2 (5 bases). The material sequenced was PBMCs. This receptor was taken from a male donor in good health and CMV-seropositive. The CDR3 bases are TGTGCCAGCAGCTTGAACAGCGGAATTTACAATGAGCAGTTCTTC. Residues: CASSLNSGIYNEQFF.